This T cell receptor beta chain was documented in a study of T cell responses to AZD1222 COVID-19 vaccine. At the level of the study: Pooling was applied to second doses at about 4 or about 12 weeks.

TCRdb's table, derived via immunoSEQ multiplex PCR, lists solely in-frame clones and lacks some. The top ten hold around 3% of the sample, which has over 110,000 clones, approximately 90% seen once. Study outcomes and limitations: The reported proportion of spike-specific TCRs targeting unmutated variant regions was nearly half. Regions 160-218 and 743-854 dominated among vaccine-associated CD4 TCRs spanning spike. Donors, mostly white British, included more females; clonal diversity was possibly underestimated.

A remark on this clone: The antigen is not known.

This CDR3 comprises 15 residues. CDR1 is SGHTA, CDR2 FQGNSA, per germline. Between the trimmed V and J ends, which lost 1 base and 13 bases, there was a span of 17 bases. This rearrangement joins TRBV7-2 to TRBJ1-6; a possible D gene is TRBD1 (5 bases). The source material was peripheral blood, sampled on day 0 of AZD1222 vaccination. This TCR was sampled from an adult in good health. CDR3 coding DNA: TGTGCCAGCAGCTTAGATCTGGGCCCGGGGCGGCCCCTCCACTTT. Translating gives CASSLDLGPGRPLHF.